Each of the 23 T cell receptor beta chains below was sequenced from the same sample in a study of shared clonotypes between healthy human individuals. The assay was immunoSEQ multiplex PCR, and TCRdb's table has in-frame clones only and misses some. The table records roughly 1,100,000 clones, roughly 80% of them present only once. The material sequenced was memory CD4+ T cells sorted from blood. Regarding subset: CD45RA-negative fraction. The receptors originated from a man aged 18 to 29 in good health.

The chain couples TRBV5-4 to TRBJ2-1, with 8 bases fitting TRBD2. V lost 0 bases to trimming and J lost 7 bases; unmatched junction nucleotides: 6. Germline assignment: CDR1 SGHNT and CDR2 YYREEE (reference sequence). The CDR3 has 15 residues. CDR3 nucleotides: TGTGCCAGCAGCTTGGGCGGGGGGAATGGGAATGAGCAGTTCTTC. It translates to CASSLGGGNGNEQFF.

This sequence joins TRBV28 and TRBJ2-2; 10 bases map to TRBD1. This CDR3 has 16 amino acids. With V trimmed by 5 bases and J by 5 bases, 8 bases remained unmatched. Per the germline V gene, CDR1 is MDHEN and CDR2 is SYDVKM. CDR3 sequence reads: CASSDTGTGVTGELFF. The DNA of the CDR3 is TGTGCCAGCAGTGATACCGGGACAGGGGTAACCGGGGAGCTGTTTTTT.

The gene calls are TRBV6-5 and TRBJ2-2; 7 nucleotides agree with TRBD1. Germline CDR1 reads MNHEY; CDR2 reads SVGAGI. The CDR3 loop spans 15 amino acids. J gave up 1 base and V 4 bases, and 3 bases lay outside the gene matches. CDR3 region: CASSSSGGNTGELFF. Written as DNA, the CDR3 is TGTGCCAGCAGTTCCTCAGGGGGGAACACCGGGGAGCTGTTTTTT.

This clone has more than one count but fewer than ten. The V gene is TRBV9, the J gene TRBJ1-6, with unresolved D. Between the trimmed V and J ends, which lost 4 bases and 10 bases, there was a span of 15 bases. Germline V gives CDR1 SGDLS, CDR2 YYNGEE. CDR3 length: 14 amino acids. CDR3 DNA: TGTGCCAGCAGCCCAGAAGAAGGTCGCTCACCCCTCCACTTT. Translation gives CASSPEEGRSPLHF. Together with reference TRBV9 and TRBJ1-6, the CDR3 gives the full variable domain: DSGVTQTPKHLITATGQRVTLRCSPRSGDLSVYWYQQSLDQGLQFLIQYYNGEERAKGNILERFSAQQFPDLHSELNLSSLELGDSALYFCASSPEEGRSPLHFGNGTRLTVT.

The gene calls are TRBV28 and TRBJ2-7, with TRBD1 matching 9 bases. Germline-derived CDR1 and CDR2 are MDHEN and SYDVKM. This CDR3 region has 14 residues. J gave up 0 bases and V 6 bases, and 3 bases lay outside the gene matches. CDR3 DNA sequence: TGTGCCAGCAGACCGACAGGGGGCTCCTACGAGCAGTACTTC. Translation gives CASRPTGGSYEQYF.

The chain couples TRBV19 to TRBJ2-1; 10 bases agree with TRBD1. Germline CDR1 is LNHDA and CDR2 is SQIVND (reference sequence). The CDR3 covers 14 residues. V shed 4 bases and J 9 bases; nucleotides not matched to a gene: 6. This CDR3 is CASSTDRGRIEQFF. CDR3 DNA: TGTGCCAGTAGTACCGACAGGGGGCGGATTGAGCAGTTCTTC.

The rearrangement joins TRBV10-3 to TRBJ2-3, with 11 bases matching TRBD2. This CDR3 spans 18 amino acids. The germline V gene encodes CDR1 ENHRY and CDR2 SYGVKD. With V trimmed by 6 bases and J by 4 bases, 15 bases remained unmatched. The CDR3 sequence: CAISDSLGLAVGADTQYF. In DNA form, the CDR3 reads TGTGCCATCAGCGACTCCCTGGGACTAGCGGTTGGCGCAGATACGCAGTATTTT.

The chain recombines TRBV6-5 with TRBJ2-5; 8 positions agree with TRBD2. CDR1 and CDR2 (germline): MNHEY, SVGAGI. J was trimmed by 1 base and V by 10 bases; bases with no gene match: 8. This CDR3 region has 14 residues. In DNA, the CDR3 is TGTGCCACCGGGAGGGGACTGCTCCAAGAGACCCAGTACTTC. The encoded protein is CATGRGLLQETQYF.

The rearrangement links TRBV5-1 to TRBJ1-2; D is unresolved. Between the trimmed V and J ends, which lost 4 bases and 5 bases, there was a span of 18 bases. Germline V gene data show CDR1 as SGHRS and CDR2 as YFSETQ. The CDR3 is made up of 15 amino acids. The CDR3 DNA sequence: TGCGCCAGCAGCCTGGGTAATGAAACTCCGTATGGCTACACCTTC. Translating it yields CASSLGNETPYGYTF.

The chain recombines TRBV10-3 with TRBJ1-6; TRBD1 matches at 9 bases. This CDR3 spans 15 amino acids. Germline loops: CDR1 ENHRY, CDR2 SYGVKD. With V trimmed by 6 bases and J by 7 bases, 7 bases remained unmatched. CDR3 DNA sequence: TGTGCCATCAGGGACCAAACAGGGGGCAATTCACCCCTCCACTTT. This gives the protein CAIRDQTGGNSPLHF.

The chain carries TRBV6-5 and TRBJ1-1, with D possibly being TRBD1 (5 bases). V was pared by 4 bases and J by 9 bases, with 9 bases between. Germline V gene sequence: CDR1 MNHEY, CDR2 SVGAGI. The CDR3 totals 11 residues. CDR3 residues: CASSSGTQAFF. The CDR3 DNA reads TGTGCCAGCAGTTCCGGGACGCAAGCTTTCTTT.

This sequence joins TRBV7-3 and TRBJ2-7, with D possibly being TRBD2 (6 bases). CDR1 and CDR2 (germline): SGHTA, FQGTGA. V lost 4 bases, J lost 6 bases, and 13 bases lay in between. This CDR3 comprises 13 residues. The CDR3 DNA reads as TGTGCCAGCAGCTCGGACCGGGACTCCGAGCAGTACTTC. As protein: CASSSDRDSEQYF.

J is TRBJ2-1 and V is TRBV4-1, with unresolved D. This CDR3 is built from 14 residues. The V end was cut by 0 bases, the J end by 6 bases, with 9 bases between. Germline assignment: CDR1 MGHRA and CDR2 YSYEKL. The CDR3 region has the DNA TGCGCCAGCAGCCAAGAAGGCCGGGTCAATGAGCAGTTCTTC. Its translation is CASSQEGRVNEQFF.

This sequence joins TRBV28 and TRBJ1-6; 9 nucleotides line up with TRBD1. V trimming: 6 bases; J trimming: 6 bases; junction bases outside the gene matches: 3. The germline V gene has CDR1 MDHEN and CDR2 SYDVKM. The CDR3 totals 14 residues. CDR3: CASRDRGSNSPLHF. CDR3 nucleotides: TGTGCCAGCAGGGACAGGGGTTCTAATTCACCCCTCCACTTT.

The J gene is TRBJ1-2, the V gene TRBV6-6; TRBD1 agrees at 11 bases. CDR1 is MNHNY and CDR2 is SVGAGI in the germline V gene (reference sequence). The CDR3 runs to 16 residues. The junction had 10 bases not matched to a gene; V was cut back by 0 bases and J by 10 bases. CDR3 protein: CASSYSRTGGLRSYTF. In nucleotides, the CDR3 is TGTGCCAGCAGTTACTCTAGGACAGGGGGCTTAAGGTCCTACACCTTC.

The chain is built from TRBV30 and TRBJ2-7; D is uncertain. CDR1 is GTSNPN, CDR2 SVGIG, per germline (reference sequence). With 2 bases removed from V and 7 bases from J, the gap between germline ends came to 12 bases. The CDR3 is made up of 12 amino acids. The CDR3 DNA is TGTGCCTGGAGTCCTCTCTCTGGGGAGCAGTACTTC. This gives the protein CAWSPLSGEQYF.

The CDR3 DNA reads TGTGCCAGCAGCCCTGGAGGGGGTGGTAACTATGGCTACACCTTC. Translating gives CASSPGGGGNYGYTF. V is TRBV9 and J is TRBJ1-2, with a weak D call TRBD1 (6 bases). Trimming shortened V by 4 bases and J by 1 base, and 14 bases separated the two germline ends. Per the germline V gene, CDR1 is SGDLS and CDR2 is YYNGEE. The CDR3 length is 15 residues.

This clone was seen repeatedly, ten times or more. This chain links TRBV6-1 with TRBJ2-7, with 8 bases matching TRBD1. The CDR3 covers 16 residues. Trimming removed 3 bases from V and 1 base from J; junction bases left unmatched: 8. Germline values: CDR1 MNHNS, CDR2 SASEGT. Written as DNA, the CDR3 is TGTGCCAGCAGTGAGTTGACAGGGGTGACGTCCTACGAGCAGTACTTC. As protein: CASSELTGVTSYEQYF.

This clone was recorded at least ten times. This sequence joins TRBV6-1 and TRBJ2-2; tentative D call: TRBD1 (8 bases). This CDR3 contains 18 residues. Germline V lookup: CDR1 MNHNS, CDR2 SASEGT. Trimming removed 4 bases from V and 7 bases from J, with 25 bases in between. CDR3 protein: CASSVREAGGFVSGELFF. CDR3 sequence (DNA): TGTGCCAGCAGTGTACGGGAGGCAGGGGGCTTCGTCAGCGGGGAGCTGTTTTTT.

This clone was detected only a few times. CDR3 in amino acids: CASSSLGQGMNTEAFF. The DNA of the CDR3 is TGTGCCAGCAGTTCACTAGGACAGGGAATGAACACTGAAGCTTTCTTT. This chain joins TRBV27 and TRBJ1-1; TRBD1 matches 8 bases. Losses at the gene ends were 4 bases for V and 0 bases for J; bases not matched to a gene: 7. The CDR3 totals 16 residues. Germline CDR1 and CDR2: MNHEY and SMNVEV (reference sequence).

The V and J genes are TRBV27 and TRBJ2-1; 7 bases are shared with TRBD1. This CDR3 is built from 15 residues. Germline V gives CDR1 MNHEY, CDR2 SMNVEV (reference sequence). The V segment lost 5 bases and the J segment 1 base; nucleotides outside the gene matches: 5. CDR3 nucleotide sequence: TGTGCCAGCAGTAAATACAGGGGTTCCTACAATGAGCAGTTCTTC. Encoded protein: CASSKYRGSYNEQFF.

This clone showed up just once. In DNA, the CDR3 is TGTGCCAGCAGCGCGGATCCGGGACTAGCGGGAATGATTTACAATGAGCAGTTCTTC. Protein product: CASSADPGLAGMIYNEQFF. The chain links TRBV9 to TRBJ2-1; 13 bases map to TRBD2. Germline-derived CDR1 and CDR2 are SGDLS and YYNGEE. V shed 3 bases and J 4 bases; nucleotides not matched to a gene: 13. This CDR3 is 19 amino acids long.

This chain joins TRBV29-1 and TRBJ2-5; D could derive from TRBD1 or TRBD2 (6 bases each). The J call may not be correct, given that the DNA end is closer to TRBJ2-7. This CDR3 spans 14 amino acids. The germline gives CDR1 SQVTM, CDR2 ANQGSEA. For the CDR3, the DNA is TGCAGCGTTGGGGGGGACACGGCTCCCTACGAGCAGTACTTC. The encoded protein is CSVGGDTAPYEQYF.